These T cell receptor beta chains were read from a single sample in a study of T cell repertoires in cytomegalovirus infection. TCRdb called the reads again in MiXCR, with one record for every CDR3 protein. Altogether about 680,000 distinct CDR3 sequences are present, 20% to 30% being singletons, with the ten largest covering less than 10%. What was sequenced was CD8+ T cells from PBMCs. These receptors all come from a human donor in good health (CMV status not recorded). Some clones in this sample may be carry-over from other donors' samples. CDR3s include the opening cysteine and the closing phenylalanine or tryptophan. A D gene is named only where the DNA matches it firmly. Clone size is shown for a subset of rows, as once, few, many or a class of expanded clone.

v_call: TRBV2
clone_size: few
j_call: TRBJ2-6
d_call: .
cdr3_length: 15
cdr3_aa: CASYGQISGANVLTF

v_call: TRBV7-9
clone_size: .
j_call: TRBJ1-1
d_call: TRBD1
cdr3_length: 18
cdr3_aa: CASSGEEGRGHLYTEAFF

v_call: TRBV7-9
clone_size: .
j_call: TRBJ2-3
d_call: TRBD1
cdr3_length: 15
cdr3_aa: CASSWWTGSEDTQYF

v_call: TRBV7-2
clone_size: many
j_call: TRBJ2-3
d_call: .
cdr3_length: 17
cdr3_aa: CASSSLAGGGPTDTQYF

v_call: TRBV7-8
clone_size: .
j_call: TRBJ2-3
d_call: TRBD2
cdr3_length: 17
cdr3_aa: CASSSRSKAGYTDTQYF

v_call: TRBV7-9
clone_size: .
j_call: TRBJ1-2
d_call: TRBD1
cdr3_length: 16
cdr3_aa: CASSLPQLDRDYGYTF

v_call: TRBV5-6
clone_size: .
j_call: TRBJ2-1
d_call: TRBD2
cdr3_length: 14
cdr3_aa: CASSPGTSTREQFF

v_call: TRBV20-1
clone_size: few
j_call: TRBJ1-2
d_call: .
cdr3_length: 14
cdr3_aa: CSARDSPSPGGYTF

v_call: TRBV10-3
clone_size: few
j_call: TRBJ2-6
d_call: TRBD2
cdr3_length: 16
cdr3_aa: CAIKATAGAGANVLTF

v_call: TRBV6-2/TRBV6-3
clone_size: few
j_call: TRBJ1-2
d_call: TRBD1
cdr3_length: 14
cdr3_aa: CASADRRIKDGYTF

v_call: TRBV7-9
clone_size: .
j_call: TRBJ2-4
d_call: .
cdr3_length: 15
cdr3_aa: CASSLTGAAPDIQYF

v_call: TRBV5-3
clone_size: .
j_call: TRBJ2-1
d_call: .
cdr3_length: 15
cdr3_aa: CASSFQGITYNEQFF

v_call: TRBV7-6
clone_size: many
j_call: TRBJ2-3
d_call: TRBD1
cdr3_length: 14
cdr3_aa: CASSGSRGRDTQYF

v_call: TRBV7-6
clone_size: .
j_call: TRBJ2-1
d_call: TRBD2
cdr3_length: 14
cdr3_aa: CASTALAGGYEQFF

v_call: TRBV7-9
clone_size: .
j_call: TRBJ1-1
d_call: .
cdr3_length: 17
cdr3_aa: CASSLEYLRGRYTEAFF

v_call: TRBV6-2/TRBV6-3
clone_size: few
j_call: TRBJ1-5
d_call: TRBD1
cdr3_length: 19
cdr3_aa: CASSSAGQGDPFRNQPQHF

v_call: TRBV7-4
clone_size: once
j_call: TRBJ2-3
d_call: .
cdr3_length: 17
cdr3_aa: CASSGRERGVLTDTQYF

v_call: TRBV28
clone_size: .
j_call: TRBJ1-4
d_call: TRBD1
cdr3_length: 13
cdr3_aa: CASSLITGDKLFF

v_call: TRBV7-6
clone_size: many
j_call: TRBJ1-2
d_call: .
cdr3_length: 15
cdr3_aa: CASSNVIGRHYGYTF

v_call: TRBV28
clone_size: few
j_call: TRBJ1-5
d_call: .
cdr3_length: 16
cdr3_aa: CASSSFGYREGQPQHF

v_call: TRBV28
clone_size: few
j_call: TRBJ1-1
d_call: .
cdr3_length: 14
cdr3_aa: CTSSFMTANTEAFF

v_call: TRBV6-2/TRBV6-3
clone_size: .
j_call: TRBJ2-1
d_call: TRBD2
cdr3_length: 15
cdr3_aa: CASTGTSGGYNEQFF

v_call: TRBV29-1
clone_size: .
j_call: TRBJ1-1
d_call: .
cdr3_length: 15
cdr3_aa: CSVEDGGGRRTEAFF

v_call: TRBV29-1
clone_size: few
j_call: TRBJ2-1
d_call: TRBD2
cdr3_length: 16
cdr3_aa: CSAEGTSGGSYNEQFF

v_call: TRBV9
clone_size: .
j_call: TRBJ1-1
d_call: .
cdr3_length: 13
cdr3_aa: CASSVGGSGEAFF

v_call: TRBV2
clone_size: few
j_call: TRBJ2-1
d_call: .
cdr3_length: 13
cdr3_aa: CASSDNTLDEQFF

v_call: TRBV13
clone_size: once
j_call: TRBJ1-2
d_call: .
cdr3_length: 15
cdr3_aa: CASSGGRGTNYGYTF

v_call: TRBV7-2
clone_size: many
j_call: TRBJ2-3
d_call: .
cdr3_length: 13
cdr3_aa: CASSLDNTDTQYF

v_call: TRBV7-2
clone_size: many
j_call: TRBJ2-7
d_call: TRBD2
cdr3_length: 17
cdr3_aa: CASSERGWTSGSLEQYF

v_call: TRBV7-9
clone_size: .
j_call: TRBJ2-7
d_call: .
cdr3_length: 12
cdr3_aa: CASSPLWGEQYF

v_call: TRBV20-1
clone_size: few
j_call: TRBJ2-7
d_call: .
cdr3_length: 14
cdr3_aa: CSARDQHGSYEQYF

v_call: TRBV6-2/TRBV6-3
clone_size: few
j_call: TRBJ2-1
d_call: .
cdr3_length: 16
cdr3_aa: CASSYSAGAKYNEQFF

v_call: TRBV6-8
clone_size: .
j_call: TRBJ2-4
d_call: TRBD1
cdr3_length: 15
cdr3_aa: CASSRTGPGGDIQYF

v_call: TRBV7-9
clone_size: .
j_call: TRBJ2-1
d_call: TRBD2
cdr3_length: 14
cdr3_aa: CASSAAGWGNEQFF

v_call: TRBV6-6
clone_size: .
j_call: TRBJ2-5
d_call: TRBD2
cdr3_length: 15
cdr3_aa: CASSYTSGGGGAQYF

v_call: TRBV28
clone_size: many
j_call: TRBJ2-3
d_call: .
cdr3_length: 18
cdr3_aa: CASSQGGAAFSSTDTQYF

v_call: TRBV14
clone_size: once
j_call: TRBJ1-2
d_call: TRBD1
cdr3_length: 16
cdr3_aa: CASSEERISGTAGYTF

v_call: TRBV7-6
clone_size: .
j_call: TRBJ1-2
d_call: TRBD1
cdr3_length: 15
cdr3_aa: CASSSNRGPNYGYTF

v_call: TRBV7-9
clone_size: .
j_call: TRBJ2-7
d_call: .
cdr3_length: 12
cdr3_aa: CASSLQGQEQYF

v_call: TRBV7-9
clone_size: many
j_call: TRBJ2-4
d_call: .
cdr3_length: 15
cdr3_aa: CASSSDTNLKNIQYF

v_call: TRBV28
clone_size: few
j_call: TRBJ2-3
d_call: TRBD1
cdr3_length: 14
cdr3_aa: CASNRDSSTDTQYF

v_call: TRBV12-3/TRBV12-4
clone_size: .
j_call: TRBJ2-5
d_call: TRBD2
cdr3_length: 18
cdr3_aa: CASSSGSETSGGSETQYF

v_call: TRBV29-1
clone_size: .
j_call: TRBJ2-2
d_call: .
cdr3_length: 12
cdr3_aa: CSVGVPTGELFF

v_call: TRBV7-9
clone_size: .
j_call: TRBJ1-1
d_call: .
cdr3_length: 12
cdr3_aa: CASSLEAPEAFF

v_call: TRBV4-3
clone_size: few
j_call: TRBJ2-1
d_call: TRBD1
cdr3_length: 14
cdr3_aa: CASSLDRGDNEQFF

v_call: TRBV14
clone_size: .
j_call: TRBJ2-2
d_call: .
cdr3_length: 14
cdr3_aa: CASSQDWNTGELFF

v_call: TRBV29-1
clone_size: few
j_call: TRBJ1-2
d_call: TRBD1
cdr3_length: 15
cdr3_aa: CSVGGDRGRGSGYTF

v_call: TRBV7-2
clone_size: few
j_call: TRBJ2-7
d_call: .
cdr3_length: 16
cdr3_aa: CASSLGRDRYRYEQYF

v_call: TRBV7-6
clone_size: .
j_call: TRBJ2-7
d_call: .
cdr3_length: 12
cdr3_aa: CASSLGANEQYF

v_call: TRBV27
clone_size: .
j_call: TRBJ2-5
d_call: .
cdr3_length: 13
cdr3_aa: CASSPGEEETQYF

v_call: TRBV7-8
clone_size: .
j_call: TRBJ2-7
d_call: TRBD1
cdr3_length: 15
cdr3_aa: CASRSDRVGSYEQYF

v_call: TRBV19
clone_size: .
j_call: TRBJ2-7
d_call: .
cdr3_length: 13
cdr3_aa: CASSIREPYEQYF

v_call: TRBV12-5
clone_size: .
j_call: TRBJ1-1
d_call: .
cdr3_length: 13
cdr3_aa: CASGPPGTTEAFF

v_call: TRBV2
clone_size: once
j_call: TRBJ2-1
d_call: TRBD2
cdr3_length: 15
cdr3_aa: CAILLLAGGPGEQFF